This entry features one T cell receptor beta chain sequence. Its specificity is unknown. Trimming left V 3 bases short and J 6 bases short, with 15 bases between. The CDR3 loop spans 14 amino acids. The germline CDR1 and CDR2 sequences are SGHRS and YFSETQ. Combining a sample-barcoded 5' primer with a J-beta primer mix, a second PCR ran for about 7 to 11 cycles. The authors tagged each cDNA molecule using a template-switch adaptor with 12 random nucleotides. Via MiXCR, TCRdb re-called the 5' RACE reads, giving one row per CDR3 protein. The data show some 370,000 distinct CDR3 sequences, approximately 47% seen once. The draw of peripheral blood yielded about 10 milliliters from each donor. The entry originates in a study of blood T cells in healthy people across ages. Study-wide results and limits: Naive T cell percentage and TCR beta diversity correlated strongly.

The specimen sequenced was blood. The receptor was derived from a man in his fifties or sixties in good health. V gene TRBV5-1 combines with J gene TRBJ1-1; possibly TRBD1 for D (6 bases). The CDR3 region is CASSSGEGISEAFF. CDR3 coding DNA: TGCGCCAGCAGCTCAGGGGAGGGGATATCTGAAGCTTTCTTT.